The source of this T cell receptor (beta chain) is a study of cytomegalovirus exposure and HLA in healthy donors. This table comes from immunoSEQ multiplex PCR, and its TCRdb copy is limited to in-frame clones, with some not included. The repertoire holds over 150,000 clones, with about 86% as singletons. V gave up 7 bases and J gave up 3 bases; unmatched junction bases: 7. The CDR3 runs 14 residues. Germline CDR1 reads MNHEY; CDR2 reads SVGAGI. This TCR came from a human donor in good health. Material for sequencing was PBMCs. The rearrangement joins TRBV6-5 to TRBJ2-7; 9 bases line up with TRBD2. As DNA, the CDR3 is TGTGCCAGCAAGGGCGGGAGGGCCGGCTACGAGCAGTACTTC. Translating it yields CASKGGRAGYEQYF.